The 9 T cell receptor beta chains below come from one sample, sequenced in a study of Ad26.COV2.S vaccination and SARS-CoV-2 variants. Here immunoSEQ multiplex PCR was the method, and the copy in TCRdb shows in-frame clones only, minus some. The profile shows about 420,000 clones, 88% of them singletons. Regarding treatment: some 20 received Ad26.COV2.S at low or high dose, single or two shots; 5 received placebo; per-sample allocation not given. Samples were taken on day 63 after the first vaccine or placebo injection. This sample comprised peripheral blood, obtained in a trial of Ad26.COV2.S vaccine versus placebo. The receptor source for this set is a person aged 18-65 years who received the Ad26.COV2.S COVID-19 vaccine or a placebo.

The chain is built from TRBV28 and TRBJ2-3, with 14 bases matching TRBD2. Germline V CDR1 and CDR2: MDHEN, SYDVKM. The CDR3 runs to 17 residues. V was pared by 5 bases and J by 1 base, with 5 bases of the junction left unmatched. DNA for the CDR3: TGTGCCAGCAGTCCGGGACTAGCGGGGGCTGGCACAGATACGCAGTATTTT. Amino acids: CASSPGLAGAGTDTQYF. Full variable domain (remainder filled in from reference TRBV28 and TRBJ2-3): DVKVTQSSRYLVKRTGEKVFLECVQDMDHENMFWYRQDPGLGLRLIYFSYDVKMKEKGDIPEGYSVSREKKERFSLILESASTNQTSMYLCASSPGLAGAGTDTQYFGPGTRLTVL.

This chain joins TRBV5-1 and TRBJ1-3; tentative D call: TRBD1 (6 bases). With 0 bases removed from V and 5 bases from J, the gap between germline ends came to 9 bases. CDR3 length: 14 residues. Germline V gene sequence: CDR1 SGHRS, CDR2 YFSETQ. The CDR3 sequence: CASSLDGTRNTIYF. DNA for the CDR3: TGCGCCAGCAGCTTGGATGGGACACGAAACACCATATATTTT. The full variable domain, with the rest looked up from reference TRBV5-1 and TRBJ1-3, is KAGVTQTPRYLIKTRGQQVTLSCSPISGHRSVSWYQQTPGQGLQFLFEYFSETQRNKGNFPGRFSGRQFSNSRSEMNVSTLELGDSALYLCASSLDGTRNTIYFGEGSWLTVV.

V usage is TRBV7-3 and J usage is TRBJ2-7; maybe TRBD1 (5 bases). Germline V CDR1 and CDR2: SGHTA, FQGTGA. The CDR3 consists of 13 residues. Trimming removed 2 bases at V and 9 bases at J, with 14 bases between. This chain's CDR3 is CASSLSQGDGQYF. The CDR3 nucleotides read TGTGCCAGCAGCTTATCTCAGGGCGATGGGCAGTACTTC.

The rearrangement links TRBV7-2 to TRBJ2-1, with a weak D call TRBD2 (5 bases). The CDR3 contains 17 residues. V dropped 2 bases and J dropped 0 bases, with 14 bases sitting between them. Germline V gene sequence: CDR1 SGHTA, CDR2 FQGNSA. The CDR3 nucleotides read TGTGCCAGCAGCTTATGGACGGGATCTAGCTCCTACAATGAGCAGTTCTTC. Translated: CASSLWTGSSSYNEQFF. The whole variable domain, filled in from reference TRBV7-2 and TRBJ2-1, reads GAGVSQSPSNKVTEKGKDVELRCDPISGHTALYWYRQSLGQGLEFLIYFQGNSAPDKSGLPSDRFSAERTGGSVSTLTIQRTQQEDSAVYLCASSLWTGSSSYNEQFFGPGTRLTVL.

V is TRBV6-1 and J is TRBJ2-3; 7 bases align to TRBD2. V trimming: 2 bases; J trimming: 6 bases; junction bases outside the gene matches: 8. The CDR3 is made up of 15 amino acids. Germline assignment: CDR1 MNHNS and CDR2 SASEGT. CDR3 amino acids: CASSEWGGQSDTQYF. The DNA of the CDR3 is TGTGCCAGCAGTGAATGGGGAGGGCAGTCGGATACGCAGTATTTT.

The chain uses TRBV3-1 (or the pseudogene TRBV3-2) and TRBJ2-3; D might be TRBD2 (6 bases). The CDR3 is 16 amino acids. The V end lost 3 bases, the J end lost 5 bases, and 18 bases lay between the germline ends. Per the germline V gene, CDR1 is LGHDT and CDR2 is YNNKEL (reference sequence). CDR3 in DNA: TGTGCCAGCAGCCATGGACTATCCCCAGCCCGAGATACGCAGTATTTT. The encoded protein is CASSHGLSPARDTQYF.

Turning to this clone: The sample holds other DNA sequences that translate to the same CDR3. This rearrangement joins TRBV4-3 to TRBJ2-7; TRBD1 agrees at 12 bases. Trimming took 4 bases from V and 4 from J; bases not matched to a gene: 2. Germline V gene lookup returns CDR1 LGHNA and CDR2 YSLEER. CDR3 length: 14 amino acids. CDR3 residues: CASSPGQGAYEQYF. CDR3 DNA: TGCGCCAGCAGCCCGGGACAGGGGGCTTACGAGCAGTACTTC.

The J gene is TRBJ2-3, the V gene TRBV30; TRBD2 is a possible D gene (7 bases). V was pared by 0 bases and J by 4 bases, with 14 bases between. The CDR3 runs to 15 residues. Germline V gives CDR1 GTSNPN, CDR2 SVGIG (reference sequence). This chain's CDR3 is CAWSVGGVGADTQYF. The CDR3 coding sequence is TGTGCCTGGAGTGTAGGGGGGGTAGGCGCAGATACGCAGTATTTT.

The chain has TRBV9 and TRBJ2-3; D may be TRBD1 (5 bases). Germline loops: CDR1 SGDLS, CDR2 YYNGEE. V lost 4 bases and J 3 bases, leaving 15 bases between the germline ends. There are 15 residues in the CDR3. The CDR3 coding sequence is TGTGCCAGCAGCAGAGACCAGGGATTTACAGATACGCAGTATTTT. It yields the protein CASSRDQGFTDTQYF.